This T cell receptor (beta chain) came from a study of shared clonotypes between healthy human individuals. Study in general: Three CD4 naive, three CD4 memory, two CD8 naive and one CD8 memory plate were used per donor. Findings and limits, study-wide: What naive subsets generally showed was a larger estimated richness than memory subsets showed.

It was 200 to 250 ng DNA, about 30,000 T cell genomes, that sorted-subset replicate PCRs used. Sequenced by immunoSEQ multiplex PCR; TCRdb stores in-frame clones only, minus some. Among roughly 590,000 clones listed, around 95% were seen once. The naive CD8 population came from CD45RO-negative cells selected for CCR7, without terminally differentiated effector memory CD45RA+ cells. The V and J ends lost 6 bases and 5 bases, in that order; junction bases with no gene match: 2. The germline V gene encodes CDR1 MDHEN and CDR2 SYDVKM. The CDR3 length is 14 residues. Turning to this clone: What it recognizes is unknown.

The receptor's source is a woman in her thirties in good health. The material sequenced was naive CD8+ T cells sorted from blood. The chain employs TRBV28 and TRBJ2-2, with 11 nucleotides matching TRBD2. The chain's CDR3 is CASRIAGGTGELFF. The CDR3 bases are TGTGCCAGCAGGATAGCGGGAGGGACCGGGGAGCTGTTTTTT.